What follows are 32 T cell receptor beta chains derived from one specimen sequenced in a study of blood T cell repertoires in COVID-19. The assay was immunoSEQ multiplex PCR, and TCRdb's table has in-frame clones only and misses some. Of 100,000 to 150,000 clones listed, 70% to 90% were seen once; the top ten hold around 4.7%. Sequencing used peripheral blood. Receptors were obtained from a man aged 40-50 years with acute or convalescent COVID-19.

The chain combines TRBV3-1 (or the pseudogene TRBV3-2) with TRBJ1-1, with a tentative D call TRBD1 (5 bases). Germline V lookup: CDR1 LGHDT, CDR2 YNNKEL (reference sequence). Between the trimmed V and J ends, which lost 2 bases and 5 bases, there was a span of 12 bases. This CDR3 comprises 14 residues. The CDR3 sequence: CASSQTTPGTEAFF. The CDR3 DNA reads TGTGCCAGCAGCCAAACTACCCCAGGGACTGAAGCTTTCTTT.

The chain uses TRBV5-8 and TRBJ1-2, with D perhaps matching TRBD1 (5 bases). Trimming took off 0 bases at V and 8 bases at J, with 8 bases between the two ends. The CDR3 loop spans 12 amino acids. Germline CDR1 and CDR2: SGHTS and YDEGEE. DNA of the CDR3: TGTGCCAGCAGCTTGGTAGGGGAAGGCTACACCTTC. Translation gives CASSLVGEGYTF.

V gene TRBV7-2 combines with J gene TRBJ2-7; 9 positions agree with TRBD1. The CDR3 length is 14 residues. V lost 0 bases to trimming and J lost 3 bases; unmatched junction nucleotides: 0. Germline V gives CDR1 SGHTA, CDR2 FQGNSA. CDR3 coding DNA: TGTGCCAGCAGCTTAGCGACAGGGGGCTACGAGCAGTACTTC. It codes for CASSLATGGYEQYF.

The chain is built from TRBV7-6 and TRBJ2-7, with D possibly matching TRBD1 (5 bases). V lost 1 base, J lost 2 bases, and 12 bases lay in between. Germline-derived CDR1 and CDR2 are SGHVS and FNYEAQ. This CDR3 contains 15 residues. The chain's CDR3 is CASSLDGRVPYEQYF. CDR3 in DNA: TGTGCCAGCAGCTTAGATGGCAGGGTTCCCTACGAGCAGTACTTC.

V gene TRBV11-2 combines with J gene TRBJ2-1, with a tentative D call TRBD1 (5 bases). V gave up 1 base and J gave up 0 bases, with 7 bases separating them. Germline loops: CDR1 SGHAT, CDR2 FQNNGV. The CDR3 contains 15 residues. CDR3: CASSLGGTSYNEQFF. In DNA, the CDR3 is TGTGCCAGCAGCTTAGGGGGCACCTCCTACAATGAGCAGTTCTTC.

The chain has TRBV18 and TRBJ2-3; perhaps TRBD2 as D (5 bases). CDR1 is KGHSH and CDR2 is LQKENI in the germline V gene. This CDR3 has 13 amino acids. With 2 bases removed from V and 5 bases from J, the gap between germline ends came to 8 bases. As DNA, the CDR3 is TGTGCCAGCTCACCAAGGGAGCGAGATACGCAGTATTTT. It translates to CASSPRERDTQYF.

The chain combines TRBV30 with TRBJ1-4, with unresolved D. Trimming pared 7 bases from V and 4 bases from J, leaving 10 bases between. The CDR3 is 12 residues long. In germline, CDR1 is GTSNPN, CDR2 SVGIG (reference sequence). The CDR3 region has the DNA TGTGCCTCCCGCACCTATAATGAAAAACTGTTTTTT. It encodes CASRTYNEKLFF.

This chain links TRBV5-1 with TRBJ2-7; TRBD1 aligns across 7 bases. Germline V lookup: CDR1 SGHRS, CDR2 YFSETQ. The CDR3 spans 15 residues. The ends lost 5 bases at V and 0 bases at J; junction bases unmatched: 8. CDR3 nucleotides: TGCGCCAGCAGGAATAATAGGGACAGCTCCTACGAGCAGTACTTC. Its protein is CASRNNRDSSYEQYF.

The genes are TRBV6-5 and TRBJ2-1, with 14 bases matching TRBD2. The CDR3 contains 15 residues. The germline V gene encodes CDR1 MNHEY and CDR2 SVGAGI. V shed 5 bases, J shed 9 bases, and the junction held 6 bases outside the gene matches. The CDR3 spells CASSPQTSGRGEQFF. DNA of the CDR3: TGTGCCAGCAGTCCGCAGACTAGCGGGAGGGGTGAGCAGTTCTTC.

This sequence joins TRBV11-3 and TRBJ2-6; D call uncertain. The CDR3 is 17 residues long. Trimming shortened V by 1 base and J by 0 bases, and 10 bases separated the two germline ends. Germline V gives CDR1 SGHNT, CDR2 YENEEA. The DNA of the CDR3 is TGTGCCAGCAGCTTAGGCGAGTCCCTCTCTGGGGCCAACGTCCTGACTTTC. Translation gives CASSLGESLSGANVLTF. Supplemented by reference TRBV11-3 and TRBJ2-6, the full variable domain reads EAGVVQSPRYKIIEKKQPVAFWCNPISGHNTLYWYLQNLGQGPELLIRYENEEAVDDSQLPKDRFSAERLKGVDSTLKIQPAELGDSAVYLCASSLGESLSGANVLTFGAGSRLTVL.

The rearrangement joins TRBV6-5 to TRBJ1-1; tentatively, D is TRBD1 (5 bases). The CDR3 totals 16 residues. Germline V gives CDR1 MNHEY, CDR2 SVGAGI. Trimming took off 0 bases at V and 0 bases at J, with 11 bases between the two ends. The CDR3 DNA is TGTGCCAGCAGTTACTCGGGGCCGGGTGTGAACACTGAAGCTTTCTTT. As protein: CASSYSGPGVNTEAFF.

This rearrangement joins TRBV11-2 to TRBJ2-2; D ambiguous. Trimming removed 0 bases at V and 4 bases at J, with 6 bases between. The CDR3 length is 14 residues. Germline V gene lookup returns CDR1 SGHAT and CDR2 FQNNGV. CDR3 sequence reads: CASSLEAVTGELFF. The CDR3 nucleotides are TGTGCCAGCAGCTTAGAGGCGGTCACCGGGGAGCTGTTTTTT.

The rearrangement uses TRBV6-2 or TRBV6-3 and TRBJ1-3, with D tentatively TRBD1 (5 bases). Germline-derived CDR1 and CDR2 are MNHEY and SVGEGT. The length of the CDR3 is 16 residues. The V end was cut by 5 bases, the J end by 0 bases, with 14 bases between. The CDR3 sequence: CASSMLRGNSGNTIYF. The CDR3 coding sequence is TGTGCCAGCAGTATGCTCCGGGGGAACTCTGGAAACACCATATATTTT.

V and J are TRBV30 and TRBJ1-2, with 9 nucleotides matching TRBD1. The CDR3 sequence is 13 residues long. The germline V gene has CDR1 GTSNPN and CDR2 SVGIG (reference sequence). With V trimmed by 5 bases and J by 7 bases, 8 bases remained unmatched. The CDR3 region has the DNA TGTGCCTGGTCGCCTACAGGGGGCCTTGGCTACACCTTC. It specifies CAWSPTGGLGYTF.

This chain uses TRBV7-2 with TRBJ1-4, with D perhaps TRBD1 (5 bases). V was clipped by 2 bases and J by 6 bases, with 13 bases between them. This CDR3 comprises 15 residues. Germline CDR1 reads SGHTA; CDR2 reads FQGNSA. The CDR3 here is CASSLFEQDHEKLFF. The CDR3 DNA reads TGTGCCAGCAGCTTATTCGAACAGGATCATGAAAAACTGTTTTTT.

The chain joins TRBV6-5 to TRBJ1-5, with TRBD1 matching over 10 bases. In germline, CDR1 is MNHEY, CDR2 SVGAGI. This CDR3 has 15 residues. V dropped 4 bases and J dropped 5; count of bases not matched to a gene: 5. For the CDR3, the DNA is TGTGCCAGCAGTTGGACCGGGACAGGGGATCAGCCCCAGCATTTT. It specifies CASSWTGTGDQPQHF.

The chain is built from TRBV5-1 and TRBJ1-3; a possible D gene is TRBD1 (5 bases). There are 15 residues in the CDR3. The germline V and J ends were trimmed by 5 bases and 0 bases, with 12 bases remaining between them. Per the germline V gene, CDR1 is SGHRS and CDR2 is YFSETQ. Here the CDR3 DNA reads TGCGCCAGCAGGACAGCCAGTAACTCTGGAAACACCATATATTTT. Translated: CASRTASNSGNTIYF.

The V gene is TRBV5-8, the J gene TRBJ2-1; 9 bases fit TRBD1. The CDR3 runs to 15 residues. CDR1 is SGHTS, CDR2 YDEGEE, per germline. V lost 4 bases, J lost 2 bases, and 4 bases stayed unmatched. CDR3 sequence (DNA): TGTGCCAGCAGCCAAGGACAGGGGACCTACAATGAGCAGTTCTTC. It translates to CASSQGQGTYNEQFF.

The V and J genes are TRBV12-5 and TRBJ2-7, with D unclear. CDR3 length equals 13 residues. V dropped 6 bases and J dropped 3 bases, with 12 bases sitting between them. Germline V gene lookup returns CDR1 LGHNT and CDR2 FRNRAP. The CDR3 DNA reads TGTGCTAGTGGGCAAGACTTGTTCTACGAGCAGTACTTC. This codes for CASGQDLFYEQYF.

The chain carries TRBV6-1 and TRBJ2-1; no clear D. V gave up 2 bases and J gave up 6 bases, with 14 bases separating them. The CDR3 extends over 15 amino acids. Germline-derived CDR1 and CDR2 are MNHNS and SASEGT. CDR3 in amino acids: CASSEFGGHPNEQFF. In DNA form, the CDR3 reads TGTGCCAGCAGTGAATTCGGCGGCCACCCCAATGAGCAGTTCTTC.

J is TRBJ1-1 and V is TRBV28, with TRBD1 matching 9 bases. The length of the CDR3 is 14 residues. Trimming cost V 7 bases and J 1 base; bases outside gene matches: 4. The germline CDR1 and CDR2 sequences are MDHEN and SYDVKM. In nucleotides, the CDR3 is TGTGCCAGCATCCGACAGGGGGGGAACACTGAAGCTTTCTTT. Its protein is CASIRQGGNTEAFF.

The rearrangement uses TRBV14 and TRBJ2-2; D is unclear. CDR3 length: 20 residues. Germline assignment: CDR1 SGHDN and CDR2 FVKESK. Trimming took 3 bases from V and 1 from J, leaving 24 bases between them. The CDR3 sequence is CASSQGLLPLLNMNTGELFF. Written as DNA, the CDR3 is TGTGCCAGCAGCCAGGGCCTTCTTCCGTTGCTTAATATGAACACCGGGGAGCTGTTTTTT. Full variable domain (missing parts from reference TRBV14 and TRBJ2-2): EAGVTQFPSHSVIEKGQTVTLRCDPISGHDNLYWYRRVMGKEIKFLLHFVKESKQDESGMPNNRFLAERTGGTYSTLKVQPAELEDSGVYFCASSQGLLPLLNMNTGELFFGEGSRLTVL.

The V call is TRBV5-8, the J call TRBJ2-3, with 12 bases fitting TRBD2. This CDR3 has 17 amino acids. CDR1 is SGHTS and CDR2 is YDEGEE in the germline V gene. V lost 0 bases, J lost 5 bases, and 7 bases stayed unmatched. The CDR3 DNA reads TGTGCCAGCAGCTTGGGCCGACTAGCGGGAGTTGTAGATACGCAGTATTTT. It is translated as CASSLGRLAGVVDTQYF. The full variable domain, with the rest looked up from reference TRBV5-8 and TRBJ2-3, is EAGVTQSPTHLIKTRGQQATLRCSPISGHTSVYWYQQALGLGLQFLLWYDEGEERNRGNFPPRFSGRQFPNYSSELNVNALELEDSALYLCASSLGRLAGVVDTQYFGPGTRLTVL.

The rearrangement uses TRBV30 and TRBJ2-7; no firm D call. Germline V gives CDR1 GTSNPN, CDR2 SVGIG (reference sequence). The CDR3 sequence is 11 residues long. Trimming took 5 bases from V and 1 from J, leaving 6 bases between them. The CDR3 nucleotides read TGTGCCTGGGCCCTGTCCTACGAGCAGTACTTC. Translated: CAWALSYEQYF.

This chain connects TRBV12-3 or TRBV12-4 to TRBJ1-1; tentative D call: TRBD1 (6 bases). The CDR3 has 13 residues. The V end lost 2 bases, the J end lost 6 bases, and 10 bases lay between the germline ends. The CDR3 region is CASSLSWTAEAFF. DNA of the CDR3: TGTGCCAGCAGTTTATCCTGGACAGCTGAAGCTTTCTTT.

The genes are TRBV18 and TRBJ1-1, with D perhaps matching TRBD1 (6 bases). CDR1 is KGHSH, CDR2 LQKENI, per germline. This CDR3 spans 15 amino acids. Trimming removed 2 bases from V and 0 bases from J, with 10 bases in between. CDR3 sequence (DNA): TGTGCCAGCTCACCAGAGGGGGTCCTGAACACTGAAGCTTTCTTT. Translated: CASSPEGVLNTEAFF.

The CDR3 region is CASSLGRGEPNYGYTF. DNA of the CDR3: TGTGCCAGTAGCCTAGGGCGGGGGGAACCCAACTATGGCTACACCTTC. The rearrangement joins TRBV19 to TRBJ1-2; TRBD1 might be the D (5 bases). The CDR3 has 16 residues. Trimming removed 6 bases from V and 2 bases from J, with 19 bases in between. Germline V gives CDR1 LNHDA, CDR2 SQIVND (reference sequence).

CDR3 in amino acids: CASSSGTGVPGANVLTF. The CDR3 DNA reads TGTGCCAGCAGTTCCGGGACAGGGGTCCCTGGGGCCAACGTCCTGACTTTC. The chain uses TRBV6-2 or TRBV6-3 and TRBJ2-6; TRBD1 matches 10 bases. From germline, CDR1 is MNHEY and CDR2 SVGEGT. Trimming at V came to 4 bases and at J to 2 bases, leaving 5 bases not matched to a gene. The CDR3 sequence is 17 residues long.

This chain uses TRBV19 with TRBJ1-6; D gene ambiguous. Germline V lookup: CDR1 LNHDA, CDR2 SQIVND (reference sequence). V was trimmed by 4 bases and J by 11 bases, leaving 12 bases between them. The CDR3 has 13 residues. The CDR3 DNA reads TGTGCCAGTAGTACCCTCGACACAACACCCCTCCACTTT. This sequence encodes CASSTLDTTPLHF.

With regard to this clone: Other DNA sequences from this sample encode an identical CDR3 as well. This rearrangement joins TRBV29-1 to TRBJ1-1; the D gene is possibly TRBD1 (6 bases). The CDR3 spans 11 residues. Germline values: CDR1 SQVTM, CDR2 ANQGSEA. Trimming took 6 bases from V and 6 from J, leaving 11 bases between them. CDR3 region: CSVDRFPEAFF. As DNA, the CDR3 is TGCAGCGTAGACAGGTTCCCTGAAGCTTTCTTT.

This sequence joins TRBV7-3 and TRBJ1-1; TRBD1 is a possible D gene (5 bases). V lost 5 bases to trimming and J lost 5 bases, with 15 bases between them. CDR1 is SGHTA, CDR2 FQGTGA, per germline. The CDR3 is made up of 14 amino acids. The CDR3 is CASSPAGGGTEAFF. In DNA form, the CDR3 reads TGTGCCAGCAGCCCCGCAGGCGGGGGGACTGAAGCTTTCTTT. The full variable domain, completed using reference TRBV7-3 and TRBJ1-1, is GAGVSQTPSNKVTEKGKYVELRCDPISGHTALYWYRQSLGQGPEFLIYFQGTGAADDSGLPNDRFFAVRPEGSVSTLKIQRTERGDSAVYLCASSPAGGGTEAFFGQGTRLTVV.

The sample holds one count of this clone. The V call is TRBV5-1, the J call TRBJ2-3; D ambiguous. This CDR3 is built from 14 residues. Germline CDR1 is SGHRS and CDR2 is YFSETQ. Trimming stripped 1 base from V and 1 base from J, with 7 bases between. The CDR3 loop is CASSLLQGTDTQYF. The CDR3 region has the DNA TGCGCCAGCAGCTTGCTTCAGGGCACAGATACGCAGTATTTT. Full variable domain (rest looked up from reference TRBV5-1 and TRBJ2-3): KAGVTQTPRYLIKTRGQQVTLSCSPISGHRSVSWYQQTPGQGLQFLFEYFSETQRNKGNFPGRFSGRQFSNSRSEMNVSTLELGDSALYLCASSLLQGTDTQYFGPGTRLTVL.